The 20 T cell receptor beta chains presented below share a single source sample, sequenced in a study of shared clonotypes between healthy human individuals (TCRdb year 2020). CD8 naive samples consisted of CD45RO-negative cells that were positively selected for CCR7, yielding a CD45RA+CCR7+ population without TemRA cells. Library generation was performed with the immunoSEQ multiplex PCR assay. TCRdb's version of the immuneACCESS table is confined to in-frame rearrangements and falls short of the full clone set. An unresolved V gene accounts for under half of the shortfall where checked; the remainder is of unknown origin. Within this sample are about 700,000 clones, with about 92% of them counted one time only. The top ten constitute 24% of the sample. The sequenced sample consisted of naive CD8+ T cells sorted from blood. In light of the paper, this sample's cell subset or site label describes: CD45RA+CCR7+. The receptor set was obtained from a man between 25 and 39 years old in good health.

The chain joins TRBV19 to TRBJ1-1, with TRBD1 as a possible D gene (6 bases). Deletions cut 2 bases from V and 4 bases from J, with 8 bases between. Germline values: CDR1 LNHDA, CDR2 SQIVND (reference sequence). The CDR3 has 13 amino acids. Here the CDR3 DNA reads TGTGCCAGTAGTATACTACAGGGCACTGAAGCTTTCTTT. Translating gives CASSILQGTEAFF.

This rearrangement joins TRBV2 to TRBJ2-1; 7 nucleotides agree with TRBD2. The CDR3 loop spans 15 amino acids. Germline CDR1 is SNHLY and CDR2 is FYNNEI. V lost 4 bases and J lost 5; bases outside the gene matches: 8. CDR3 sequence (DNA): TGTGCCAGCAGTGTTAGCGGGCTACGCAACAATGAGCAGTTCTTC. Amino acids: CASSVSGLRNNEQFF. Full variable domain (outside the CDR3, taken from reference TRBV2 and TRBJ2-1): EPEVTQTPSHQVTQMGQEVILRCVPISNHLYFYWYRQILGQKVEFLVSFYNNEISEKSEIFDDQFSVERPDGSNFTLKIRSTKLEDSAMYFCASSVSGLRNNEQFFGPGTRLTVL.

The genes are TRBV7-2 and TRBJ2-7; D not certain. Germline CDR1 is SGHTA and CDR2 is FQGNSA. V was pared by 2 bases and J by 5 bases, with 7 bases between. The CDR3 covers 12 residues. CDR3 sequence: CASSLPGHEQYF. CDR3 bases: TGTGCCAGCAGCTTACCGGGCCACGAGCAGTACTTC.

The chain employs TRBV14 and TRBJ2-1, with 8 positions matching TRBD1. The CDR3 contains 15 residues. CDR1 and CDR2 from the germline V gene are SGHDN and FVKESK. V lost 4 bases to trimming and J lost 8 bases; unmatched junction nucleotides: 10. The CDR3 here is CASSPLGQGIDEQFF. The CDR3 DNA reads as TGTGCCAGCAGCCCTTTAGGACAGGGTATCGATGAGCAGTTCTTC. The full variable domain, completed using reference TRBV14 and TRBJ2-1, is EAGVTQFPSHSVIEKGQTVTLRCDPISGHDNLYWYRRVMGKEIKFLLHFVKESKQDESGMPNNRFLAERTGGTYSTLKVQPAELEDSGVYFCASSPLGQGIDEQFFGPGTRLTVL.

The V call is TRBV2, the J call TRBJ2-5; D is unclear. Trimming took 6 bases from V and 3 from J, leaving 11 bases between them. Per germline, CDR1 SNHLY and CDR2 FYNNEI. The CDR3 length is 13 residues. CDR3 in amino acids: CASSGYKEETQYF. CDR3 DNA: TGTGCCAGCAGCGGATATAAAGAAGAGACCCAGTACTTC.

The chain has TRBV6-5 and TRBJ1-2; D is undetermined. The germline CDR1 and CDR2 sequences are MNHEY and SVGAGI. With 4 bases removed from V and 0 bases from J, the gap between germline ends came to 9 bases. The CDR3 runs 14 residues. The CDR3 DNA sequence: TGTGCCAGCAGTTTCTCCCCAACTAACTATGGCTACACCTTC. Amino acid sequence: CASSFSPTNYGYTF.

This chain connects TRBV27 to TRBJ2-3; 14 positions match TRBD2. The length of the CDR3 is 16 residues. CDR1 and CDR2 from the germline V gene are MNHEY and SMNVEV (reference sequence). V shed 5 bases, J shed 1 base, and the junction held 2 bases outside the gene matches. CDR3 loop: CASSPGLAGGTDTQYF. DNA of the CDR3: TGTGCCAGCAGTCCGGGACTAGCGGGGGGCACAGATACGCAGTATTTT.

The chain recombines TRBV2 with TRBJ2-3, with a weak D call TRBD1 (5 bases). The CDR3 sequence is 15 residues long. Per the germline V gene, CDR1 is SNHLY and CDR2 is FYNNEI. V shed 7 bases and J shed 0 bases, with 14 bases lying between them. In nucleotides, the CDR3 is TGTGCCAGCACTGGGGCAGACGATAGCACAGATACGCAGTATTTT. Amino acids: CASTGADDSTDTQYF.

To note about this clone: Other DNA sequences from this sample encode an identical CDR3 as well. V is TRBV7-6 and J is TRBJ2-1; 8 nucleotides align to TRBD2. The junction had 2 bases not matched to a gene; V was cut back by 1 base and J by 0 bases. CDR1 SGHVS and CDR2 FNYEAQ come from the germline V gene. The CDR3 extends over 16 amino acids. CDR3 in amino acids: CASSLDGRGSYNEQFF. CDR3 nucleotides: TGTGCCAGCAGCTTAGACGGGAGGGGCTCCTACAATGAGCAGTTCTTC.

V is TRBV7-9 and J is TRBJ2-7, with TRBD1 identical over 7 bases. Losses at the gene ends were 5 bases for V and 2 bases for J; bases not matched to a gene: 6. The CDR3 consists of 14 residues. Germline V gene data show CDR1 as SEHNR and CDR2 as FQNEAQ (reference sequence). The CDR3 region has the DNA TGTGCCAGCAGCCAGGACAGGAAAACCTACGAGCAGTACTTC. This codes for CASSQDRKTYEQYF.

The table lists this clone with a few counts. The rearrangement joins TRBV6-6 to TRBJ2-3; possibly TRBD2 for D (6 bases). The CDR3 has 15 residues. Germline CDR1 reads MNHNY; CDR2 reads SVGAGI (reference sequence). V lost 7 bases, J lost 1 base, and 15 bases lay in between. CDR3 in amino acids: CASTAREPGTDTQYF. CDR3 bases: TGTGCCAGCACGGCACGGGAGCCTGGCACAGATACGCAGTATTTT.

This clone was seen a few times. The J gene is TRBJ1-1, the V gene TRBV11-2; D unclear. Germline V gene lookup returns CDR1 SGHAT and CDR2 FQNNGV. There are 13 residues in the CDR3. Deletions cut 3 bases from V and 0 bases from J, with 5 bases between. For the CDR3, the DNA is TGTGCCAGCAGCTTCGGACTGAACACTGAAGCTTTCTTT. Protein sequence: CASSFGLNTEAFF.

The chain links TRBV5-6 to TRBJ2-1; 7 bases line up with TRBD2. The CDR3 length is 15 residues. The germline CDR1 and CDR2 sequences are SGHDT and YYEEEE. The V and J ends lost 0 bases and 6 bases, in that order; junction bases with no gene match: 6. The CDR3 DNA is TGTGCCAGCAGCTTGGGGACTAGTAGGTTCAATGAGCAGTTCTTC. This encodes CASSLGTSRFNEQFF.

CDR3: CASSVGAGRNQPQHF. CDR3 DNA: TGTGCCAGCAGCGTTGGGGCAGGGAGGAATCAGCCCCAGCATTTT. The rearrangement links TRBV9 to TRBJ1-5; D is perhaps TRBD1 (5 bases). The CDR3 is 15 residues long. Between the trimmed V and J ends, which lost 2 bases and 4 bases, there was a span of 13 bases. Per the germline V gene, CDR1 is SGDLS and CDR2 is YYNGEE. The variable domain in full, completed from reference TRBV9 and TRBJ1-5, reads DSGVTQTPKHLITATGQRVTLRCSPRSGDLSVYWYQQSLDQGLQFLIQYYNGEERAKGNILERFSAQQFPDLHSELNLSSLELGDSALYFCASSVGAGRNQPQHFGDGTRLSIL.

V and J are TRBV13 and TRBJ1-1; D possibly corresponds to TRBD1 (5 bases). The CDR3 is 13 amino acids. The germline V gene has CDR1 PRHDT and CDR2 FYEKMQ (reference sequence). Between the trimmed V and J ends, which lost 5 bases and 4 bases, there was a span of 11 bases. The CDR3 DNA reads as TGTGCCAGCAGCCTGGAGAGGGGCACTGAAGCTTTCTTT. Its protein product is CASSLERGTEAFF.

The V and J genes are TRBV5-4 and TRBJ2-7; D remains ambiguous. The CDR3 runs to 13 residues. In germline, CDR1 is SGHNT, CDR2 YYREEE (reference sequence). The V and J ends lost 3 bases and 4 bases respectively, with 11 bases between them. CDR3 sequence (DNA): TGTGCCAGCAGCTCTTTTGGAAGTTACGAGCAGTACTTC. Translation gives CASSSFGSYEQYF.

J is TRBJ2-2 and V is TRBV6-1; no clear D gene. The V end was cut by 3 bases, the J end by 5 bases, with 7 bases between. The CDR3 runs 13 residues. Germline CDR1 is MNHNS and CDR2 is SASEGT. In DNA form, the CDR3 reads TGTGCCAGCAGTGATTGGGGAACCGGGGAGCTGTTTTTT. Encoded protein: CASSDWGTGELFF.

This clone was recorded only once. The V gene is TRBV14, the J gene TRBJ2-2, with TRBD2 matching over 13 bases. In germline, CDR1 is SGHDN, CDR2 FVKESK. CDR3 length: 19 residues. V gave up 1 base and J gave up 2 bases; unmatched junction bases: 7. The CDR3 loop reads CASSQVRGLAGSNTGELFF. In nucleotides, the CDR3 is TGTGCCAGCAGCCAAGTTAGGGGACTAGCGGGATCAAACACCGGGGAGCTGTTTTTT. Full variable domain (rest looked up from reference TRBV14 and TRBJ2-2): EAGVTQFPSHSVIEKGQTVTLRCDPISGHDNLYWYRRVMGKEIKFLLHFVKESKQDESGMPNNRFLAERTGGTYSTLKVQPAELEDSGVYFCASSQVRGLAGSNTGELFFGEGSRLTVL.

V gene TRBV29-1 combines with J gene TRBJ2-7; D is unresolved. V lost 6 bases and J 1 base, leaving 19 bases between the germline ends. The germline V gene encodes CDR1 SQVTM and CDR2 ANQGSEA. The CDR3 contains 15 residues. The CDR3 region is CSVPASPELSYEQYF. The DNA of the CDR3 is TGCAGCGTCCCCGCGAGTCCGGAACTATCCTACGAGCAGTACTTC.

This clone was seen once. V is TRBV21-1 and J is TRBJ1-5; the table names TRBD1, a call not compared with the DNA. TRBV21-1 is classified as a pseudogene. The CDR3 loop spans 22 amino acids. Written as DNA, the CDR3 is TGTGCCAGCAGCAAAGTGGGACAAAGGGAGAGGTGTAATGGATATAGCAATCAGCCCCAGCATTTT. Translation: CASSKVGQRERCNGYSNQPQHF.